This T cell receptor beta chain was documented in a study of T cell clones after liver transplantation. Study information: As an antigen-independent comparator, third-party-reactive TCRbeta sequences came from pre-transplant mixed lymphocyte reactions. HCV positivity affected three of eight recipients; the rest lacked autoimmune or viral indications.

With 1 base removed from V and 6 bases from J, the gap between germline ends came to 12 bases. The CDR3 has 14 amino acids. The germline V gene has CDR1 SGHDT and CDR2 YYEEEE. Broader study findings: In most of the 8 subjects, circulating graft-donor-reactive CD4 TCRbeta sequences fell significantly after transplant. Conclusions were preliminary, with small, heterogeneous patient groups.

The count of this clone is one. The antigen is undetermined. TCRdb keeps only in-frame clones here, not all; method: immunoSEQ multiplex PCR. The sample lists about 99,000 clones; around 80% were seen once. This sequence joins TRBV5-6 and TRBJ2-3; tentatively, D is TRBD2 (5 bases). This TCR was sampled from a human patient who received a liver transplant. Some T cells may be provided by the graft donor. Source: CD4+ T cells from blood, taken around 44 months after liver transplant. CDR3 DNA sequence: TGTGCCAGCAGCTTGTTTAGTCGCGGGGATACGCAGTATTTT. Protein sequence: CASSLFSRGDTQYF.